The 2 T cell receptor beta chains reported below all come from one sample, sequenced in a study of cytomegalovirus exposure and HLA in healthy donors. The study ran its PCR with 60 Vbeta and 13 Jbeta primers. Generated by immunoSEQ multiplex PCR, the TCRdb table keeps only in-frame clones and is missing some. The sample consists of 100,000 to 150,000 clones, roughly 74% of them appearing once. The sequencing sample was made of PBMCs. These receptors originate from a woman aged 50 to 65 in good health and CMV-seropositive.

J is TRBJ2-1 and V is TRBV15, with 7 bases lining up with TRBD1. Trimming at V came to 4 bases and at J to 6 bases, leaving 6 bases not matched to a gene. Germline V gives CDR1 LNHNV, CDR2 YYDKDF (reference sequence). There are 14 residues in the CDR3. The CDR3 loop reads CATSNKQGRNEQFF. Written as DNA, the CDR3 is TGTGCCACCAGCAATAAACAGGGGCGCAATGAGCAGTTCTTC.

The gene calls are TRBV29-1 and TRBJ2-5; 9 bases match TRBD2. The CDR3 sequence is 14 residues long. Trimming at V came to 5 bases and at J to 4 bases, leaving 8 bases not matched to a gene. CDR1 and CDR2 from the germline V gene are SQVTM and ANQGSEA. The CDR3 reads CSVHAGGPIETQYF. As DNA, the CDR3 is TGCAGCGTTCATGCGGGGGGGCCTATAGAGACCCAGTACTTC.